This TCR beta chain was profiled in a study of PD-L1 blockade in urothelial cancer. The time point is: peripheral blood 6 weeks after treatment start. The V and J ends lost 5 bases and 4 bases, in that order; junction bases with no gene match: 15. This CDR3 is 17 amino acids long. Germline V gene lookup returns CDR1 MDHEN and CDR2 SYDVKM. Sequencing was performed with immunoSEQ multiplex PCR; in TCRdb, only in-frame clones are kept and a portion is missing. The profile covers more than 95,000 clones, with roughly 91% appearing a single time and about 1.8% taken by the ten largest. The sequencing used PBMCs, collected around atezolizumab (anti-PD-L1) treatment. This sequence originates from a man aged 55 to 70 with urothelial cancer. The chain links TRBV28 to TRBJ2-3, with 7 nucleotides matching TRBD1. CDR3 coding DNA: TGTGCCAGCAGTCCGCGACAGGGTAACCCAGGGTCAGATACGCAGTATTTT. Its translation is CASSPRQGNPGSDTQYF.